A selection of T cell receptor beta chains follows, all from one sample in a study of blood T cell repertoires in COVID-19. The method was immunoSEQ multiplex PCR; TCRdb's version includes in-frame clones alone and lacks a portion of them. The sample comprises fewer than 95,000 clones, about 91% of which are singletons, and 0.35% to 0.5% rests with the top ten. Material: peripheral blood. These TCRs come from a man aged 60 to 69 with acute or convalescent COVID-19. CDR3s include the opening cysteine and the closing phenylalanine or tryptophan. The D gene is left open where the match is weak. Clone size appears in some rows only: once, few, many, or a class for an expanded clone.

v_gene	j_gene	abundance	d_gene	CDR3aa	CDR3nt
TRBV19	TRBJ2-5	-	-	CASSPRPPSGVGETQYF	TGTGCCAGTAGTCCTCGCCCCCCCTCAGGGGTGGGAGAGACCCAGTACTTC
TRBV7-9	TRBJ2-3	-	-	CASSLLALVTDTQYF	TGTGCCAGCAGCTTACTAGCGCTAGTCACAGATACGCAGTATTTT
TRBV5-1	TRBJ2-7	-	-	CASSLVGGQLSYEQYF	TGCGCCAGCAGCTTGGTTGGAGGGCAACTTTCCTACGAGCAGTACTTC
TRBV2	TRBJ2-7	-	-	CAIGSGGALYEQYF	TGTGCCATTGGGTCTGGGGGCGCCCTCTACGAGCAGTACTTC
TRBV7-3	TRBJ2-3	-	-	CASSLGAGEADTQYF	TGTGCCAGCAGCCTGGGGGCGGGGGAGGCAGATACGCAGTATTTT
TRBV11-1	TRBJ1-1	once	-	CASSVHYGTEAFF	TGTGCCAGCAGCGTTCACTACGGAACTGAAGCTTTCTTT
TRBV5-1	TRBJ2-3	-	-	CASSSDSPSTDTQYF	TGCGCCAGCAGCTCGGACAGCCCTAGCACAGATACGCAGTATTTT
TRBV27	TRBJ1-5	-	TRBD1	CASSRDRAVQPQHF	TGTGCCAGCAGTCGTGACAGGGCAGTTCAGCCCCAGCATTTT
TRBV27	TRBJ2-7	once	TRBD1	CASSFSGTGNYEQYF	TGTGCCAGCAGTTTTTCAGGGACAGGGAACTACGAGCAGTACTTC
TRBV19	TRBJ1-5	-	TRBD1	CASSRSLTGGGQPQHF	TGTGCCAGTAGTAGATCGTTGACAGGGGGCGGACAGCCCCAGCATTTT
TRBV7-9	TRBJ2-7	-	-	CASSLMAGAYEQYF	TGTGCCAGCAGCTTAATGGCAGGCGCCTACGAGCAGTACTTC
TRBV2	TRBJ2-5	-	-	CASSEGWAQETQYF	TGTGCCAGCAGTGAAGGCTGGGCACAAGAGACCCAGTACTTC
TRBV2	TRBJ2-1	-	TRBD1	CASSGGTGRYNEQFF	TGTGCCAGCAGTGGAGGGACAGGGCGATACAATGAGCAGTTCTTC
TRBV5-1	TRBJ2-7	-	-	CASSFTGLPYEQYF	TGCGCCAGCAGCTTCACAGGGCTCCCCTACGAGCAGTACTTC
TRBV3-1/TRBV3-2	TRBJ1-1	-	TRBD1	CASSQTGGKAFF	TGTGCCAGCAGCCAGACAGGGGGTAAGGCTTTCTTT
TRBV6-1	TRBJ2-1	-	TRBD2	CASSVGLAGGWNEQFF	TGTGCCAGCAGTGTTGGACTAGCGGGGGGGTGGAATGAGCAGTTCTTC